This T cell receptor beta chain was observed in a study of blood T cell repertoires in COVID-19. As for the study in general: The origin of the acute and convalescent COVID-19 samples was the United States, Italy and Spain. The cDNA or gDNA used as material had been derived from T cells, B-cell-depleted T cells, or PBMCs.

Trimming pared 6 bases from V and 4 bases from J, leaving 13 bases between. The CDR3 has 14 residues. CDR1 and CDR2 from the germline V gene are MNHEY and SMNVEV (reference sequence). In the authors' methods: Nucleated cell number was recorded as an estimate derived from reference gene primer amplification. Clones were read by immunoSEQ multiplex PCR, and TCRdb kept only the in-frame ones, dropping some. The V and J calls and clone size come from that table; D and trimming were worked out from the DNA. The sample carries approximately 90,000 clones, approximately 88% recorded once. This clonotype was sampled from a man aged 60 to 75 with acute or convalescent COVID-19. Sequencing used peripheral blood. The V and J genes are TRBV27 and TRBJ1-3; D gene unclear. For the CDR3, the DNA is TGTGCCAGCAGGGCCGCGACACCGGGAAACACCATATATTTT. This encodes CASRAATPGNTIYF.